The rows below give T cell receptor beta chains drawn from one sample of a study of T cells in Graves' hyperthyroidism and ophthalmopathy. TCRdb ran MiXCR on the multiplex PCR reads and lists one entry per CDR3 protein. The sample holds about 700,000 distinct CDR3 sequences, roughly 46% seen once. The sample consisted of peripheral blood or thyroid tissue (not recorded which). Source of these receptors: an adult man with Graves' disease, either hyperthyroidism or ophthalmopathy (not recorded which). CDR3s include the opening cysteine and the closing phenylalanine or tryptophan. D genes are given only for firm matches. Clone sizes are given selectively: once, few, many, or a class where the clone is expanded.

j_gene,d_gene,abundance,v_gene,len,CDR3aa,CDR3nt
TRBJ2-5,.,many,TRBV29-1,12,CSVGIRQETQYF,TGCAGCGTTGGCATCAGGCAAGAGACCCAGTACTTC
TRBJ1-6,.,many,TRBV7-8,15,CASSAVPGRDSPLHF,TGTGCCAGCAGTGCCGTGCCCGGGCGGGATTCACCCCTCCACTTT
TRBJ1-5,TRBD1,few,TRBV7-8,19,CASSLYLGGTGGSNQPQHF,TGTGCCAGCAGCTTATACTTAGGGGGGACAGGGGGGAGCAATCAGCCCCAGCATTTT
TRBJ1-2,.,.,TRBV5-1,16,CASRVYETEGVYGYTF,TGCGCCAGCAGGGTTTATGAGACGGAAGGAGTCTATGGCTACACCTTC
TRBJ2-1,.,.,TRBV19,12,CASRSRINEQFF,TGTGCCAGTAGGTCGCGGATCAATGAGCAGTTCTTC
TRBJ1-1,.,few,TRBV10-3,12,CASSPKGSLRFF,TGTGCCAGCAGCCCGAAAGGGAGCCTCCGTTTCTTT
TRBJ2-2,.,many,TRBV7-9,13,CASSQDGTGELFF,TGTGCCAGCAGTCAGGACGGCACCGGGGAGCTGTTTTTT
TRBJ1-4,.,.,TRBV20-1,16,CSATHTSSGFDEKLFF,TGCAGTGCCACACACACTTCTAGCGGGTTTGATGAAAAACTGTTTTTT
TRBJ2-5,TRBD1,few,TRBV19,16,CASSLVAGTAVETQYF,TGTGCCAGTAGCCTCGTCGCCGGGACAGCGGTGGAGACCCAGTACTTC
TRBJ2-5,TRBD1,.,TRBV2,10,CASSGQGPYF,TGTGCCAGCAGTGGACAGGGTCCATACTTC
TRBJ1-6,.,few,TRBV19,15,CASSMGGVVSSPLHF,TGTGCCAGTAGTATGGGAGGAGTAGTAAGTTCACCCCTCCACTTT
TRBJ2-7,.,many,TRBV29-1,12,CSVEGYHYEQYF,TGCAGCGTTGAGGGGTACCATTACGAGCAGTACTTC
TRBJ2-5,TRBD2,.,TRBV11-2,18,CASSSTQVTIAGPETQYF,TGTGCCAGCAGCTCCACCCAGGTTACTATAGCGGGGCCAGAGACCCAGTACTTC
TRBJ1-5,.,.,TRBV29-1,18,CSSSRTGESEHGDQPQHF,TGCAGCTCATCCAGGACCGGGGAAAGTGAACATGGCGATCAGCCCCAGCATTTT
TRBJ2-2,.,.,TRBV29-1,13,CSVGLGETGELFF,TGCAGCGTTGGATTGGGGGAGACCGGGGAGCTGTTTTTT
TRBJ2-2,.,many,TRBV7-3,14,CASSPVGRSGELFF,TGTGCCAGCAGTCCCGTCGGCAGGTCTGGGGAGCTGTTTTTT
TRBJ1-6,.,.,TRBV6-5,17,CASSYSIGGVSNSPLHF,TGTGCCAGCAGTTACTCGATAGGGGGGGTCTCCAATTCACCCCTCCACTTT
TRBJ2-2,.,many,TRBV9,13,CASSVDRDGELFF,TGTGCCAGCAGCGTAGACCGGGACGGGGAGCTGTTTTTT
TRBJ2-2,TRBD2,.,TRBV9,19,CASSSIAGGLGYNTGELFF,TGTGCCAGCAGCTCCATAGCGGGGGGATTGGGGTACAACACCGGGGAGCTGTTTTTT
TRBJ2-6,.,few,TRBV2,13,CASRPGTANVLTF,TGTGCCAGCAGACCCGGGACAGCCAACGTCCTGACTTTC
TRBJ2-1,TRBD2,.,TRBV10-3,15,CAISRLAGGQDEQFF,TGTGCCATCAGCAGACTAGCGGGGGGGCAGGATGAGCAGTTCTTC
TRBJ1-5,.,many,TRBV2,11,CASSGGQPQHF,TGTGCCAGCAGCGGTGGGCAGCCCCAGCATTTT
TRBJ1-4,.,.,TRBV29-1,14,CSLAQGRSNEKLFF,TGCAGCTTAGCTCAGGGGCGAAGTAATGAAAAACTGTTTTTT
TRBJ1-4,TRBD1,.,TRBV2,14,CASRKGTGGEKLFF,TGTGCCAGCAGGAAAGGGACAGGGGGCGAAAAACTGTTTTTT
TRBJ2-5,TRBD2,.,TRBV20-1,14,CSASRSGRGETQYF,TGCAGTGCTAGCAGAAGCGGGAGAGGAGAGACCCAGTACTTC
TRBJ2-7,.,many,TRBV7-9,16,CASSSPLLGGRGEQYF,TGTGCCAGCAGCTCGCCTTTACTTGGGGGGCGTGGGGAGCAGTACTTC
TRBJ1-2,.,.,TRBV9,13,CASSPSRVGGYTF,TGTGCCAGCAGCCCTAGCAGGGTAGGGGGCTACACCTTC
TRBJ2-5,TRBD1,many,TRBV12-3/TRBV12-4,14,CASSPPTGAETQYF,TGTGCCAGCAGTCCGCCGACAGGGGCAGAGACCCAGTACTTC
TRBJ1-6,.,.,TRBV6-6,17,CASTPRGGGPFNSPLHF,TGTGCCAGCACACCCCGCGGCGGAGGCCCCTTTAATTCACCCCTCCACTTT
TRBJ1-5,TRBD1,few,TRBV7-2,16,CASSLGTGNGNQPQHF,TGTGCCAGCAGCTTAGGGACAGGCAATGGCAATCAGCCCCAGCATTTT
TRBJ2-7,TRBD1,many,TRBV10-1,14,CASSRDRRPYEQYF,TGCGCCAGCAGCCGGGACAGGAGGCCTTACGAGCAGTACTTC
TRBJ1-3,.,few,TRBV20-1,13,CSARRTSGNTIYF,TGCAGTGCCCGCCGGACATCCGGAAACACCATATATTTT
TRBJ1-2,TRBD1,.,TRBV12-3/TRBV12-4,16,CASSPYSGQTNYGYTF,TGTGCCAGCAGCCCCTACTCGGGACAGACGAACTATGGCTACACCTTC
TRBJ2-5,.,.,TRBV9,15,CASRRDPWGKETQYF,TGTGCCAGCAGGAGAGACCCGTGGGGGAAAGAGACCCAGTACTTC
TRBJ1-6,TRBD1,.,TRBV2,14,CASFGTGTDSPLHF,TGTGCCAGCTTTGGGACAGGGACGGATTCACCCCTCCACTTT
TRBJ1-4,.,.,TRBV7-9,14,CASSGTGLNEKLFF,TGTGCCAGCAGCGGAACAGGGTTAAATGAAAAACTGTTTTTT
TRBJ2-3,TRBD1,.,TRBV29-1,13,CSVERQGADTQYF,TGCAGCGTTGAGAGGCAGGGGGCAGATACGCAGTATTTT
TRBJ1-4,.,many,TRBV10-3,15,CAISEFDRNNEKLFF,TGTGCCATCAGTGAGTTTGACAGGAACAATGAAAAACTGTTTTTT
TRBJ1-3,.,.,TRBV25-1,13,CASSDRPGNTIYF,TGTGCCAGCTCGGACCGCCCTGGAAACACCATATATTTT
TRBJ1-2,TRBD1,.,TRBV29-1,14,CSVEAPGQVYGYTF,TGCAGCGTTGAAGCCCCCGGACAGGTATATGGCTACACCTTC
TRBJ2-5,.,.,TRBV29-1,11,CSLNRGETQYF,TGCAGCTTGAATCGGGGGGAGACCCAGTACTTC
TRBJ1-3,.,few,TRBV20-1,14,CSARTAYSGNTIYF,TGCAGTGCTAGGACAGCCTACTCTGGAAACACCATATATTTT
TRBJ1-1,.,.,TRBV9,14,CASSVAGPNTEAFF,TGTGCCAGCAGCGTCGCAGGGCCGAACACTGAAGCTTTCTTT
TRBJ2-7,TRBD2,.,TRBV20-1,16,CSARDSTSGSGYEQYF,TGCAGTGCTAGAGATTCAACTAGCGGGAGCGGGTACGAGCAGTACTTC
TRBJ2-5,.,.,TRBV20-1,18,CSARVRGQGFGREKTQYF,TGCAGTGCTAGAGTGAGAGGGCAGGGTTTTGGCCGAGAGAAGACCCAGTACTTC
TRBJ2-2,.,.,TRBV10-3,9,CAIIGELFF,TGTGCCATCATCGGGGAGCTGTTTTTT
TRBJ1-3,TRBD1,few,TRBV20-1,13,CSALGTVGNTIYF,TGCAGTGCCTTGGGGACAGTAGGAAACACCATATATTTT
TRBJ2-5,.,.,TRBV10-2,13,CASSDLRGETQYF,TGCGCCAGCAGTGACCTCCGCGGGGAGACCCAGTACTTC
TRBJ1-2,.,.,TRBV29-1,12,CSGTGVRRGYTF,TGCAGCGGAACAGGTGTCCGTAGGGGCTACACCTTC
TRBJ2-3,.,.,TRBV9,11,CASDSADTQYF,TGTGCCAGCGATAGCGCAGATACGCAGTATTTT
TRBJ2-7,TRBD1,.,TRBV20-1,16,CSASSFRDRGDYEQYF,TGCAGTGCCAGCAGCTTCCGGGACAGGGGGGACTACGAGCAGTACTTC
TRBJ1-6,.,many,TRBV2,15,CASSEGSQINSPLHF,TGTGCCAGCAGTGAAGGGTCCCAAATTAATTCACCCCTCCACTTT